This TCR beta chain stems from a study of shared clonotypes between healthy human individuals. The CDR3 consists of 17 residues. The J segment lost 4 bases and the V segment lost 1 base, leaving 12 bases of the junction unmatched. Germline V gives CDR1 GTSNPN, CDR2 SVGIG (reference sequence). Assay: immunoSEQ multiplex PCR; the TCRdb copy retains only in-frame clones and omits some. Of under 200,000 clones detected, 80% to 95% appear once; the ten largest clones hold approximately 0.07%. The sample comprised naive CD4+ T cells sorted from blood. Subset here: CD45RA+ positively selected. This chain uses TRBV30 with TRBJ2-7; 11 bases are a match to TRBD2. The TCR sequence derives from a woman aged 25 to 39 in good health. DNA of the CDR3: TGTGCCTGGAGTGGGACTCGCACTAGCGGGAGAGGATACGAGCAGTACTTC. This encodes CAWSGTRTSGRGYEQYF.